This T cell receptor (beta chain) was profiled in a study of T-cell reconstitution after alpha-beta-depleted transplantation in children. Study-wide findings and caveats: T-cell counts and diversity at one year following transplant were attributed mainly to newly produced T cells. Expanded clones from the graft, numbering several hundred, reportedly supplied alpha-beta T cells about two months after transplant. Some patients owed their high day-60 TCRbeta diversity to surviving recipient T cells and thymic progenitors.

Library preparation (for TCRbeta) was performed with unique molecular identifiers. TCRdb independently ran MiXCR on the PCR reads; one entry per CDR3 protein. This table has 280,000 or so distinct CDR3 sequences, around a tenth appearing once. This clonotype has at least ten counts. Its specificity is not known. The material was peripheral blood, obtained 180 days after TCRalphabeta/CD19-depleted stem cell transplant. This sequence was found in a male patient between 2 and 15 years old who had a stem cell transplant for chronic granulomatous disease, so the T cells may come from the graft donor.

CDR3 amino acids: CASSLVAGGGRDTEAFF. The DNA for the CDR3 is TGCGCCAGCAGCTTGGTTGCGGGAGGGGGAAGGGACACTGAAGCTTTCTTT. This chain uses TRBV5-1 with TRBJ1-1; D possibly corresponds to TRBD1 (6 bases). This CDR3 is built from 17 residues. CDR1 and CDR2 from the germline V gene are SGHRS and YFSETQ. Trimming removed 0 bases at V and 3 bases at J, with 18 bases between.